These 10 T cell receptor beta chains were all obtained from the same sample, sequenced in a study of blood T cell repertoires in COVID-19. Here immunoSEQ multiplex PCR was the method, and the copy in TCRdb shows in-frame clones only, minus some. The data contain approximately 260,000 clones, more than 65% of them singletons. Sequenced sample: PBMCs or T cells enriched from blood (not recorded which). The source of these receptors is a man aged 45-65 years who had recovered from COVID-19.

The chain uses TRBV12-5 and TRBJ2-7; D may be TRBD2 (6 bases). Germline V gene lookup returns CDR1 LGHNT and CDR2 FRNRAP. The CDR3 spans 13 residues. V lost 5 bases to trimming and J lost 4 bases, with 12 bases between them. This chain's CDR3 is CASGPPGAYEQYF. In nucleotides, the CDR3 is TGTGCTAGTGGTCCTCCGGGAGCGTACGAGCAGTACTTC.

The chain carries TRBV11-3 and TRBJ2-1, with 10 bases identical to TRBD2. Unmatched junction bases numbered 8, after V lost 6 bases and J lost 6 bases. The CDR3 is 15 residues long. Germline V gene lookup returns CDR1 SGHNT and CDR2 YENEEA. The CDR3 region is CASRPTSGKSNEQFF. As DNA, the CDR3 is TGTGCCAGCAGGCCTACTAGCGGGAAGAGCAATGAGCAGTTCTTC.

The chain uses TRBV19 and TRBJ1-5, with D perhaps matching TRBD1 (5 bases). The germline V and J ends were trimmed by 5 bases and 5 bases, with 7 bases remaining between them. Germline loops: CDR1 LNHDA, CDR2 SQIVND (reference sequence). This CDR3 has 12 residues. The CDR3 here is CASSSTDQPQHF. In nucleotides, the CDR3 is TGTGCCAGTAGTTCGACAGATCAGCCCCAGCATTTT.

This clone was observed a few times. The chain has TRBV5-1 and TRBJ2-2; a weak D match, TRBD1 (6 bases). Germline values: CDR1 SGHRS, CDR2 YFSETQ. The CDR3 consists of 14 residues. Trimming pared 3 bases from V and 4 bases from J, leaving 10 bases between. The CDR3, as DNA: TGCGCCAGCAGCTCACAGGGTAGCACCGGGGAGCTGTTTTTT. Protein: CASSSQGSTGELFF. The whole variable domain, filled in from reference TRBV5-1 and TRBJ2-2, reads KAGVTQTPRYLIKTRGQQVTLSCSPISGHRSVSWYQQTPGQGLQFLFEYFSETQRNKGNFPGRFSGRQFSNSRSEMNVSTLELGDSALYLCASSSQGSTGELFFGEGSRLTVL.

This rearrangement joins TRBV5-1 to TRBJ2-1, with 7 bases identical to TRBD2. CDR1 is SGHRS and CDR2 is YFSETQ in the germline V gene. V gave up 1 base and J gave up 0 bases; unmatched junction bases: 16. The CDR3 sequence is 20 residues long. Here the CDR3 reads CASSLNPRQPGRSSYNEQFF. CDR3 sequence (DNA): TGCGCCAGCAGCTTGAACCCCCGACAGCCCGGGAGGAGCTCCTACAATGAGCAGTTCTTC. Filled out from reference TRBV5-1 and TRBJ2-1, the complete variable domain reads KAGVTQTPRYLIKTRGQQVTLSCSPISGHRSVSWYQQTPGQGLQFLFEYFSETQRNKGNFPGRFSGRQFSNSRSEMNVSTLELGDSALYLCASSLNPRQPGRSSYNEQFFGPGTRLTVL.

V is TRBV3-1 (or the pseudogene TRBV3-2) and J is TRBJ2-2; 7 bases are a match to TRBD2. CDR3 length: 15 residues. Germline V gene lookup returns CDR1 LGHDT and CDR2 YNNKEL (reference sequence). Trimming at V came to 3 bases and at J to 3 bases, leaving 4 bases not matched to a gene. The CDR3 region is CASSQGLPHTGELFF. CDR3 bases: TGTGCCAGCAGCCAGGGACTACCTCACACCGGGGAGCTGTTTTTT.

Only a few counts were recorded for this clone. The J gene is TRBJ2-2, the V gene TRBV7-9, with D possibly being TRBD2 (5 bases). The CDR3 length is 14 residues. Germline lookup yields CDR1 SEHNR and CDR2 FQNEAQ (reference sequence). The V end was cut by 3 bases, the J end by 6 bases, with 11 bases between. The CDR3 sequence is CASSFRTEAGELFF. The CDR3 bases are TGTGCCAGCAGCTTCCGGACTGAGGCCGGGGAGCTGTTTTTT.

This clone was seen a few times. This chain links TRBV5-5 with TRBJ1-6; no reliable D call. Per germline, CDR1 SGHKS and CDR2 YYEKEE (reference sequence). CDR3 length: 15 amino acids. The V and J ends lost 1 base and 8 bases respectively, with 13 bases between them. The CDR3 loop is CASSLLRLMDSPLHF. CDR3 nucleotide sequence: TGTGCCAGCAGCTTGCTGAGATTAATGGATTCACCCCTCCACTTT.

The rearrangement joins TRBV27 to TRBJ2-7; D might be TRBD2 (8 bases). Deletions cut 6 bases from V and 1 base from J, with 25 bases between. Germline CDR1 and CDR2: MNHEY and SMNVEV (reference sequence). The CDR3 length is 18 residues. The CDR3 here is CASSPTGILAGPSYEQYF. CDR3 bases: TGTGCCAGCAGCCCGACAGGGATCCTAGCGGGCCCATCCTACGAGCAGTACTTC.

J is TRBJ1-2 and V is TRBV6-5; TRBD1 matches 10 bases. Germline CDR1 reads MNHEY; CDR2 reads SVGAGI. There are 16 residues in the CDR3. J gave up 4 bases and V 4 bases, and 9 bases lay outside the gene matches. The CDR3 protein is CASSLYPGQGPYGYTF. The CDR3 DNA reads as TGTGCCAGCAGTTTGTACCCGGGACAGGGGCCCTATGGCTACACCTTC.